The following is a TCR beta chain sequence with its context. This table comes from immunoSEQ multiplex PCR, and its TCRdb copy is limited to in-frame clones, with some not included. The table has 70,000 to 80,000 clones, approximately 91% seen once; the top ten hold 0.38%. The data are from a study of OX40 agonist ivuxolimab in advanced cancers. Across the study: The dose-escalation cohort was just under 85% male, with a mean age of around 60 years, ranging roughly 20 to 90. There were three patients with partial responses, one having hepatocellular carcinoma and two cutaneous melanoma.

Germline V gene lookup returns CDR1 MGHRA and CDR2 YSYEKL. The CDR3 consists of 15 residues. V dropped 3 bases and J dropped 6; count of bases not matched to a gene: 4. The specimen was CD4+ or CD8+ T cells sorted from blood, collected in a trial of the OX40 agonist ivuxolimab. This sequence joins TRBV4-1 and TRBJ1-4; 10 nucleotides match TRBD1. The source of this sequence is an adult with an advanced solid tumor such as melanoma, head and neck, liver or kidney cancer. CDR3 amino acids: CASSQAGTGDEKLFF. The CDR3 DNA reads as TGCGCCAGCAGCCAGGCCGGGACAGGGGATGAAAAACTGTTTTTT.